One sample yielded the 30 T cell receptor beta chains listed below, sequenced in a study of cytomegalovirus exposure and HLA in healthy donors. Researchers ran the PCR with 60 Vbeta and 13 Jbeta primers. Sequencing was performed with immunoSEQ multiplex PCR; in TCRdb, only in-frame clones are kept and a portion is missing. The sample has 60,000 to 75,000 clones, approximately 60% seen once. Sequenced: PBMCs. Source of these receptors: a woman between 50 and 59 years old in good health and CMV-seronegative.

The chain is built from TRBV12-5 and TRBJ1-1, with no clear D. CDR1 is LGHNT, CDR2 FRNRAP, per germline. The V end was cut by 3 bases, the J end by 4 bases, with 6 bases between. This CDR3 contains 12 residues. Here the CDR3 DNA reads TGTGCTAGTGGTTTCACGGGCACTGAAGCTTTCTTT. Protein sequence: CASGFTGTEAFF.

The V gene is TRBV10-3, the J gene TRBJ2-7; 7 nucleotides match TRBD1. The CDR3 contains 12 residues. Germline CDR1 ENHRY, CDR2 SYGVKD. J gave up 3 bases and V 10 bases, and 6 bases lay outside the gene matches. The CDR3 coding sequence is TGTGCCACCGGGGACAGACTCTACGAGCAGTACTTC. It translates to CATGDRLYEQYF.

The rearrangement links TRBV4-3 to TRBJ2-1, with 8 nucleotides matching TRBD2. J was trimmed by 4 bases and V by 2 bases; bases with no gene match: 13. Per germline, CDR1 LGHNA and CDR2 YSLEER. This CDR3 spans 18 amino acids. DNA of the CDR3: TGCGCCAGCAGCCAATTATCCGTCGGCGGGAGGAATTACAATGAGCAGTTCTTC. Translation: CASSQLSVGGRNYNEQFF.

This clone was counted only a few times. The chain is built from TRBV20-1 and TRBJ2-4; D uncertain. Germline CDR1 and CDR2: DFQATT and SNEGSKA (reference sequence). CDR3 length: 8 residues. Trimming cost V 5 bases and J 15 bases, with 8 bases left between them. CDR3 bases: TGCAGTGCTTCCACTCGGTACTTC. It encodes CSASTRYF.

This clone has only a few counts. The CDR3 DNA reads as TGCGCCAGCAGCTTGTTTTCGTTGAACACTGAAGCTTTCTTT. Protein product: CASSLFSLNTEAFF. The V call is TRBV5-1, the J call TRBJ1-1; no firm D call. The CDR3 contains 14 residues. Germline loops: CDR1 SGHRS, CDR2 YFSETQ. V was cut by 1 base and J by 0 bases, with 7 bases left in between.

The chain has TRBV10-3 and TRBJ2-2; 9 bases align to TRBD1. The ends lost 6 bases at V and 3 bases at J; junction bases unmatched: 2. This CDR3 spans 14 amino acids. Germline CDR1 ENHRY, CDR2 SYGVKD. CDR3 sequence: CAIRRTGDTGELFF. DNA of the CDR3: TGTGCCATCAGGAGGACAGGGGACACCGGGGAGCTGTTTTTT.

The V gene is TRBV5-1, the J gene TRBJ1-4; D is perhaps TRBD1 (5 bases). The V gene's germline CDR1 is SGHRS and CDR2 YFSETQ. The length of the CDR3 is 15 residues. Between the trimmed V and J ends, which lost 0 bases and 8 bases, there was a span of 14 bases. The CDR3 nucleotides are TGCGCCAGCAGCTTGGAGGGCAGGGAGGAAGAAAAACTGTTTTTT. This codes for CASSLEGREEEKLFF.

The CDR3 DNA reads as TGTGCCAGCAGAAGAGACGGGAATCAGCCCCAGCATTTT. Protein sequence: CASRRDGNQPQHF. V usage is TRBV2 and J usage is TRBJ1-5; D ambiguous. The germline V gene has CDR1 SNHLY and CDR2 FYNNEI. V lost 6 bases and J 4 bases, leaving 10 bases between the germline ends. The CDR3 extends over 13 amino acids.

This clone appeared a single time. The rearrangement links TRBV15 to TRBJ2-5, with TRBD2 matching 12 bases. The CDR3 has 16 amino acids. Looked up from germline, CDR1 is LNHNV and CDR2 is YYDKDF (reference sequence). With 5 bases clipped from V and 2 bases from J, the junction kept 6 bases outside the gene matches. CDR3 residues: CATSLPGLAGQETQYF. The CDR3 nucleotides are TGTGCCACCAGCTTACCCGGACTAGCGGGGCAAGAGACCCAGTACTTC.

This chain links TRBV5-8 with TRBJ1-5; D may be TRBD1 (5 bases). Germline lookup yields CDR1 SGHTS and CDR2 YDEGEE. There are 14 residues in the CDR3. V was clipped by 4 bases and J by 7 bases, with 15 bases between them. CDR3 region: CASSQDTQKQPQHF. In DNA form, the CDR3 reads TGTGCCAGCAGCCAGGACACTCAGAAACAGCCCCAGCATTTT.

The rearrangement uses TRBV4-3 and TRBJ1-5, with 8 bases lining up with TRBD1. The CDR3 is made up of 19 amino acids. Germline V gene data show CDR1 as LGHNA and CDR2 as YSLEER. The ends lost 0 bases at V and 3 bases at J; junction bases unmatched: 13. CDR3 sequence reads: CASSQDPPGVRGPNQPQHF. CDR3 in DNA: TGCGCCAGCAGCCAAGACCCCCCGGGGGTCAGGGGGCCCAATCAGCCCCAGCATTTT.

The rearrangement uses TRBV27 and TRBJ1-1; 8 bases line up with TRBD1. The CDR3 runs 15 residues. CDR1 and CDR2 (germline): MNHEY, SMNVEV (reference sequence). With V trimmed by 6 bases and J by 6 bases, 12 bases remained unmatched. The CDR3 bases are TGTGCCAGCAGCCGGGACAGGACCGTCGGAGCTGAAGCTTTCTTT. This sequence encodes CASSRDRTVGAEAFF.

This clone is medium-sized in the sample. This sequence joins TRBV5-1 and TRBJ1-3, with D possibly TRBD1 on 6 matching bases. V lost 1 base and J lost 2, with 7 bases in between. From germline, CDR1 is SGHRS and CDR2 YFSETQ. The CDR3 consists of 14 residues. In DNA form, the CDR3 reads TGCGCCAGCAGCTTGACAGGGACTGGAAACACCATATATTTT. Translated, it gives CASSLTGTGNTIYF.

The chain employs TRBV5-6 and TRBJ2-7; no definite D call. Germline values: CDR1 SGHDT, CDR2 YYEEEE. The CDR3 extends over 14 amino acids. Trimming took off 2 bases at V and 0 bases at J, with 9 bases between the two ends. This CDR3 reads CASSLYKASYEQYF. CDR3 DNA: TGTGCCAGCAGCTTATATAAAGCCTCCTACGAGCAGTACTTC.

Remarks on this clone: In the same sample, other DNA sequences code for this CDR3. The CDR3 here is CASSVLGDTQYF. In nucleotides, the CDR3 is TGTGCCAGCAGTGTACTAGGAGATACGCAGTATTTT. The genes are TRBV2 and TRBJ2-3, with D possibly TRBD2 on 5 matching bases. Trimming stripped 4 bases from V and 5 bases from J, with 7 bases between. CDR1 and CDR2 from the germline V gene are SNHLY and FYNNEI. The CDR3 consists of 12 residues. Looking up the rest from reference TRBV2 and TRBJ2-3 gives the full variable domain: EPEVTQTPSHQVTQMGQEVILRCVPISNHLYFYWYRQILGQKVEFLVSFYNNEISEKSEIFDDQFSVERPDGSNFTLKIRSTKLEDSAMYFCASSVLGDTQYFGPGTRLTVL.

The V and J genes are TRBV28 and TRBJ2-7, with a possible D match to TRBD1 (7 bases). The V end lost 6 bases, the J end lost 5 bases, and 20 bases lay between the germline ends. Germline values: CDR1 MDHEN, CDR2 SYDVKM. The CDR3 is made up of 15 amino acids. The CDR3 nucleotides are TGTGCCAGCAGCACCAGTGGAGGGGGCCAGGACGAGCAGTACTTC. As protein: CASSTSGGGQDEQYF.

The CDR3 sequence: CASSVEGKSYNEQFF. The CDR3 nucleotides read TGTGCCAGCAGCGTAGAGGGGAAGTCCTACAATGAGCAGTTCTTC. The chain employs TRBV9 and TRBJ2-1, with a weak D call TRBD1 (5 bases). Deletions cut 0 bases from V and 1 base from J, with 8 bases between. Germline V CDR1 and CDR2: SGDLS, YYNGEE. The CDR3 spans 15 residues.

The table lists this clone with a few counts. V and J are TRBV5-1 and TRBJ2-7; D may be TRBD1 (6 bases). V gave up 1 base and J gave up 3 bases, with 11 bases separating them. The germline V gene encodes CDR1 SGHRS and CDR2 YFSETQ. The CDR3 has 14 amino acids. The CDR3 DNA sequence: TGCGCCAGCAGCTTGACAGGGCAAGACTACGAGCAGTACTTC. This codes for CASSLTGQDYEQYF.

This rearrangement joins TRBV5-1 to TRBJ1-2, with 9 bases aligning to TRBD1. Germline lookup yields CDR1 SGHRS and CDR2 YFSETQ. The CDR3 is 15 residues long. J was trimmed by 5 bases and V by 3 bases; bases with no gene match: 8. The CDR3: CASSSEDRGVYGYTF. For the CDR3, the DNA is TGCGCCAGCAGCTCAGAGGACAGGGGTGTATATGGCTACACCTTC. The whole variable domain, filled in from reference TRBV5-1 and TRBJ1-2, reads KAGVTQTPRYLIKTRGQQVTLSCSPISGHRSVSWYQQTPGQGLQFLFEYFSETQRNKGNFPGRFSGRQFSNSRSEMNVSTLELGDSALYLCASSSEDRGVYGYTFGSGTRLTVV.

The chain combines TRBV4-2 with TRBJ1-4, with 9 bases identical to TRBD1. CDR1 is LGHNA and CDR2 is YNFKEQ in the germline V gene. The ends lost 3 bases at V and 6 bases at J; junction bases unmatched: 8. This CDR3 has 16 amino acids. In nucleotides, the CDR3 is TGTGCCAGCAGCCAGGCACAGGGGGCTGGCGATGAAAAACTGTTTTTT. Its translation: CASSQAQGAGDEKLFF.

This chain joins TRBV12-2 and TRBJ1-2; the DNA was not used to check the table's D call, TRBD1. TRBV12-2 is designated a pseudogene. This CDR3 region has 13 residues. The CDR3 DNA reads as TGTGCAAGTCGCTTGTCAGGGGAGAATGGCTACACCTTC. Amino acids: CASRLSGENGYTF.

The chain uses TRBV9 and TRBJ1-1; TRBD1 might be the D (6 bases). CDR3 length: 16 residues. Germline CDR1 reads SGDLS; CDR2 reads YYNGEE. V lost 0 bases to trimming and J lost 7 bases, with 19 bases between them. The CDR3 nucleotides are TGTGCCAGCAGCGTAGAGGGGGGGGGACCACGAGGTGAAGCTTTCTTT. Protein sequence: CASSVEGGGPRGEAFF. The full variable domain, completed using reference TRBV9 and TRBJ1-1, is DSGVTQTPKHLITATGQRVTLRCSPRSGDLSVYWYQQSLDQGLQFLIQYYNGEERAKGNILERFSAQQFPDLHSELNLSSLELGDSALYFCASSVEGGGPRGEAFFGQGTRLTVV.

The V call is TRBV11-3, the J call TRBJ2-3; 7 positions match TRBD2. From germline, CDR1 is SGHNT and CDR2 YENEEA. Trimming at V came to 1 base and at J to 2 bases, leaving 6 bases not matched to a gene. The CDR3 runs to 16 residues. CDR3 bases: TGTGCCAGCAGCTTAGGGACTAGAAGAAACACAGATACGCAGTATTTT. Amino acid sequence: CASSLGTRRNTDTQYF.

The sample holds many counts of this clone. The chain employs TRBV7-2 and TRBJ2-7, with a possible D match to TRBD2 (6 bases). This CDR3 contains 17 residues. Trimming removed 1 base from V and 1 base from J, with 17 bases in between. Germline CDR1 and CDR2: SGHTA and FQGNSA. This CDR3 is CASSLVLGWGVSYEQYF. For the CDR3, the DNA is TGTGCCAGCAGCTTAGTATTGGGCTGGGGGGTTTCCTACGAGCAGTACTTC.

The V gene is TRBV7-9, the J gene TRBJ1-3, with TRBD1 as a possible D gene (5 bases). Germline V CDR1 and CDR2: SEHNR, FQNEAQ (reference sequence). This CDR3 is built from 16 residues. Trimming took off 0 bases at V and 8 bases at J, with 17 bases between the two ends. The CDR3 sequence is CASSLALGPGRDTIYF. CDR3 in DNA: TGTGCCAGCAGCTTAGCGCTGGGGCCCGGGAGGGACACCATATATTTT.

This sequence joins TRBV4-3 and TRBJ2-3; TRBD2 aligns across 8 bases. This CDR3 spans 17 amino acids. CDR1 LGHNA and CDR2 YSLEER come from the germline V gene. V trimming: 0 bases; J trimming: 0 bases; junction bases outside the gene matches: 5. This CDR3 is CASSQDPSGPSTDTQYF. CDR3 sequence (DNA): TGCGCCAGCAGCCAAGACCCTAGCGGGCCTAGCACAGATACGCAGTATTTT.

This clone was seen a handful of times. The CDR3 coding sequence is TGTGCCAGCAGCCGCACAGGGGCGGACACTGAAGCTTTCTTT. As protein: CASSRTGADTEAFF. The chain employs TRBV7-9 and TRBJ1-1, with TRBD1 identical over 7 bases. The trim removed 5 bases at V and 3 bases at J, leaving 6 bases unmatched. Germline CDR1 is SEHNR and CDR2 is FQNEAQ (reference sequence). The CDR3 contains 14 residues. The variable domain in full, with the rest retrieved from reference TRBV7-9 and TRBJ1-1, is DTGVSQNPRHKITKRGQNVTFRCDPISEHNRLYWYRQTLGQGPEFLTYFQNEAQLEKSRLLSDRFSAERPKGSFSTLEIQRTEQGDSAMYLCASSRTGADTEAFFGQGTRLTVV.

This rearrangement joins TRBV6-6 to TRBJ1-1; no firm D call. This CDR3 has 13 amino acids. Germline values: CDR1 MNHNY, CDR2 SVGAGI (reference sequence). The V end was cut by 7 bases, the J end by 1 base, with 10 bases between. CDR3 loop: CASTKTGNTEAFF. The CDR3 region has the DNA TGTGCCAGCACCAAAACGGGGAACACTGAAGCTTTCTTT.

V is TRBV6-6 and J is TRBJ1-2; weak D call: TRBD1 (6 bases). Looked up from germline, CDR1 is MNHNY and CDR2 is SVGAGI (reference sequence). V lost 5 bases to trimming and J lost 8 bases, with 18 bases between them. This CDR3 has 14 residues. CDR3 sequence reads: CASSAEQGRKGYTF. CDR3 DNA: TGTGCCAGCAGTGCCGAACAGGGCCGGAAAGGCTACACCTTC.

The chain employs TRBV28 and TRBJ2-1, with D possibly being TRBD1 (5 bases). The germline V gene has CDR1 MDHEN and CDR2 SYDVKM. CDR3 length: 12 amino acids. V was pared by 6 bases and J by 7 bases, with 10 bases between. DNA of the CDR3: TGTGCCAGCAGCAAAGGGGTGAATGAGCAGTTCTTC. The encoded protein is CASSKGVNEQFF.